This T cell receptor (beta chain) is drawn from a study of memory CD4+ T cells and cytomegalovirus serostatus. Study-level background: Donors were healthy Belgian adults, 10 or so CMV seropositive and 20 to 25 seronegative.

With respect to this clone: No antigen is known for it.

This CDR3 has 15 amino acids. V was trimmed by 1 base and J by 5 bases, leaving 12 bases between them. The germline V gene has CDR1 SGHVS and CDR2 FNYEAQ. As handled by the study authors: After removing out-of-frame reads, 2,204,828 distinct TCRbeta sequences remained. Sequencing used immunoSEQ multiplex PCR; TCRdb keeps in-frame clones, though not all of them. V, J and clone size are taken as reported in that table, and D and trimming were inferred from the DNA itself. This table holds about 75,000 clones, just under 80% found once. The sort gate was single viable CD3+CD4+CD8-CD45RO+ cells for memory CD4+ T cells. CD4+ T cells were isolated by positive magnetic selection. Whole-study results and caveats: CD4+ memory repertoires contained 67 of 164 reported CMV TCRbeta sequences.

The sample consisted of memory CD4+ T cells from blood. This receptor was taken from an adult in good health and CMV-seropositive. The J gene is TRBJ2-1, the V gene TRBV7-6; D possibly matches TRBD1 or TRBD2 (5 bases each). The CDR3 DNA reads TGTGCCAGCAGCTTAGTTTGGGGGATGGACAATGAGCAGTTCTTC. Its protein is CASSLVWGMDNEQFF.